This T cell receptor (beta chain) was sequenced during a study of T cells in Graves' hyperthyroidism and ophthalmopathy. Comment on this clonotype: The antigen is not known.

The CDR3 is made up of 16 amino acids. Trimming pared 0 bases from V and 3 bases from J, leaving 12 bases between. The germline gives CDR1 SGHNT, CDR2 YYREEE (reference sequence). Authors of the study amplified TCR beta CDR3 regions from RNA transcripts. When the TCR CDR3 underwent first-round RT-PCR, the HTBI primer set was used. Using its own MiXCR run on the multiplex PCR reads, TCRdb lists one record per CDR3 protein. The data contain over 250,000 distinct CDR3 sequences, about a sixth of them seen just once; the ten biggest clones take up around 58%. Broader study findings: Blood samples included most of the expanded thyroid clonotypes exceeding 0.001.

The chain links TRBV5-4 to TRBJ1-4; D remains unclear. Sequencing input: blood. The sequence was collected from a woman aged 55-70 years with Graves' ophthalmopathy. In nucleotides, the CDR3 is TGTGCCAGCAGCTTGGCCCCGTTCGCACCTAATGAAAAACTGTTTTTT. It is translated as CASSLAPFAPNEKLFF.